The 2 T cell receptor beta chains below come from one sample, sequenced in a study of OX40 agonist ivuxolimab in advanced cancers. Sequencing was performed with immunoSEQ multiplex PCR; in TCRdb, only in-frame clones are kept and a portion is missing. In the table there are 70,000 to 90,000 clones, 84% of which are singletons. Sequences were derived from CD4+ or CD8+ T cells sorted from blood, sampled in a trial of the OX40 agonist ivuxolimab. The receptors shown here come from an adult with an advanced solid tumor such as melanoma, head and neck, liver or kidney cancer.

The chain carries TRBV15 and TRBJ1-2; D gene unclear. Trimming stripped 2 bases from V and 4 bases from J, with 14 bases between. Germline lookup yields CDR1 LNHNV and CDR2 YYDKDF (reference sequence). The CDR3 sequence is 15 residues long. CDR3: CATSRYDTASYGYTF. The CDR3 bases are TGTGCCACCAGCAGATATGACACAGCAAGCTATGGCTACACCTTC.

The chain joins TRBV18 to TRBJ2-2; D is tentatively TRBD1 or TRBD2 (5 bases each). Trimming pared 3 bases from V and 4 bases from J, leaving 12 bases between. Germline CDR1 and CDR2: KGHSH and LQKENI. The length of the CDR3 is 15 residues. Here the CDR3 DNA reads TGTGCCAGCTCACCGGGGGAATCGGGCACCGGGGAGCTGTTTTTT. It codes for CASSPGESGTGELFF.